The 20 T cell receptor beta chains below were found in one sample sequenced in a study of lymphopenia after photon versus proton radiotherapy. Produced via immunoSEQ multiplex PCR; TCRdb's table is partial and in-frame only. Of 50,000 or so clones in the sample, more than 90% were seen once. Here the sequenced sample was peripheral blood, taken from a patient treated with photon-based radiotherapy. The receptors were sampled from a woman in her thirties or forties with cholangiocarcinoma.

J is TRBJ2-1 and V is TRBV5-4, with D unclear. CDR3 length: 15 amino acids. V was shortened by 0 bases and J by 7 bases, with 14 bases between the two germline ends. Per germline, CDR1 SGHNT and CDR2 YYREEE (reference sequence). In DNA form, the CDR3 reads TGTGCCAGCAGCTTGGGTTGGAAGTCTGGTAATGAGCAGTTCTTC. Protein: CASSLGWKSGNEQFF.

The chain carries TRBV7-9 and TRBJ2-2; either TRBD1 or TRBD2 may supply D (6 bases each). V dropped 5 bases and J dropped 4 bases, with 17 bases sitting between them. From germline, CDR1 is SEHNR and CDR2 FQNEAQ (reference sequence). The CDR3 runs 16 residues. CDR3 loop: CASSPQGGTFTGELFF. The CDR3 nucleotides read TGTGCCAGCAGCCCGCAAGGGGGGACTTTCACCGGGGAGCTGTTTTTT.

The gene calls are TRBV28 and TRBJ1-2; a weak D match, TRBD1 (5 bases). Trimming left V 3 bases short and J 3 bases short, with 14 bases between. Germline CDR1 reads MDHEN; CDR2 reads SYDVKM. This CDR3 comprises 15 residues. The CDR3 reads CASSFGARQDYGYTF. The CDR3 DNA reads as TGTGCCAGCAGTTTTGGGGCCAGACAAGACTATGGCTACACCTTC.

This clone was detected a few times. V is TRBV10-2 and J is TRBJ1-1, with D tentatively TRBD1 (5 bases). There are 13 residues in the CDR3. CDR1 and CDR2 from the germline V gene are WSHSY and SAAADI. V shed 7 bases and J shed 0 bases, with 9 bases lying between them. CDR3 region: CASKGRMNTEAFF. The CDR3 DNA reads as TGCGCCAGCAAGGGACGGATGAACACTGAAGCTTTCTTT.

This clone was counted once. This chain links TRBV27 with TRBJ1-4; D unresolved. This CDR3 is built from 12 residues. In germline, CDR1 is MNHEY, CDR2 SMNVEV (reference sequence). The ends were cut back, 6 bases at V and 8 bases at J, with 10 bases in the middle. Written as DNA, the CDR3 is TGTGCCAGCAGCTCCTTGGGGGAAAAACTGTTTTTT. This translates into CASSSLGEKLFF.

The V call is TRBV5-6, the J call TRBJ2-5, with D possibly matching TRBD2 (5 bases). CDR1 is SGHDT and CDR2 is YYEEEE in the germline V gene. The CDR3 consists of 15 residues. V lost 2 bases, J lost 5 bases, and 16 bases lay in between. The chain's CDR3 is CASSFDRGSGETQYF. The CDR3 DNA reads TGTGCCAGCAGCTTTGACCGGGGATCGGGGGAGACCCAGTACTTC.

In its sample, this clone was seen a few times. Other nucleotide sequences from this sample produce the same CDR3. CDR3 sequence (DNA): TGTGCCAGCAGTTTAACCACGGACACTGAAGCTTTCTTT. Amino acid sequence: CASSLTTDTEAFF. The V call is TRBV27, the J call TRBJ1-1; D remains unclear. The CDR3 extends over 13 amino acids. The ends were cut back, 2 bases at V and 3 bases at J, with 7 bases in the middle. Germline V CDR1 and CDR2: MNHEY, SMNVEV (reference sequence).

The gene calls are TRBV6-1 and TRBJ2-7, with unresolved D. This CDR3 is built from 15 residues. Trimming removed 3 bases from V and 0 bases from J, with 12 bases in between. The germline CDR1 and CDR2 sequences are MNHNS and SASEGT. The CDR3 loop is CASSDNRLYSYEQYF. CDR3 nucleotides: TGTGCCAGCAGTGACAATAGGTTATACTCCTACGAGCAGTACTTC.

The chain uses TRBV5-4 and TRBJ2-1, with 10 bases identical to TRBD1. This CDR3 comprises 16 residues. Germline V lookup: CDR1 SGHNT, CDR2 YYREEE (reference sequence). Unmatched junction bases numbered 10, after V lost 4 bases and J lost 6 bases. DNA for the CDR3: TGTGCCAGCAGCATCCACGGGACAGGGGTGTCCAATGAGCAGTTCTTC. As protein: CASSIHGTGVSNEQFF.

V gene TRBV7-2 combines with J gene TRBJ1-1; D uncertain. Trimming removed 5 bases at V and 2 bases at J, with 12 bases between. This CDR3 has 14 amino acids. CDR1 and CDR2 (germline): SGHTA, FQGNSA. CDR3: CASSPGAPNTEAFF. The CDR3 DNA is TGTGCCAGCAGCCCGGGAGCCCCCAACACTGAAGCTTTCTTT.

The CDR3 reads CASSPYRSDSPLHF. CDR3 coding DNA: TGTGCCAGCAGCCCTTACCGGTCGGATTCACCCCTCCACTTT. The rearrangement links TRBV5-6 to TRBJ1-6; D is undetermined. Deletions cut 4 bases from V and 8 bases from J, with 13 bases between. CDR3 length: 14 amino acids. Germline V gene sequence: CDR1 SGHDT, CDR2 YYEEEE.

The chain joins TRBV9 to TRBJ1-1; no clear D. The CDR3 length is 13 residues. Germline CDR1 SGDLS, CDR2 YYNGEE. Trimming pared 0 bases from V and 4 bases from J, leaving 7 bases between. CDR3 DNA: TGTGCCAGCAGCGTAGCAGTGCTCACTGAAGCTTTCTTT. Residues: CASSVAVLTEAFF.

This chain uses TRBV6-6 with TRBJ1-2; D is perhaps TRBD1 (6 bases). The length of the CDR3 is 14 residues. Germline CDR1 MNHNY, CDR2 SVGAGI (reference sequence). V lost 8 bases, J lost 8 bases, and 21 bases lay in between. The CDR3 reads CASCMGAGEKGYTF. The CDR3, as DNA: TGTGCCAGCTGTATGGGGGCAGGGGAAAAGGGCTACACCTTC.

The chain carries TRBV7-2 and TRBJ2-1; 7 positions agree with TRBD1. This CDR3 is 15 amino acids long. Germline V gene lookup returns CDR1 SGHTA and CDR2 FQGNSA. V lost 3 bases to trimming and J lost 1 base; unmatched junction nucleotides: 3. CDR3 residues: CASSFQGQSYNEQFF. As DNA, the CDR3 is TGTGCCAGCAGCTTCCAGGGACAGTCCTACAATGAGCAGTTCTTC.

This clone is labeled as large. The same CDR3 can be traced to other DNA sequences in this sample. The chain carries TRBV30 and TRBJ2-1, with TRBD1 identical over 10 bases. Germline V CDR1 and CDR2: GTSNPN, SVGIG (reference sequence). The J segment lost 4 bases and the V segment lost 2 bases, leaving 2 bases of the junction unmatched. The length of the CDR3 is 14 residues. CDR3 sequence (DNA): TGTGCCTGGAGTTGGGACAGGGGATACAATGAGCAGTTCTTC. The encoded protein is CAWSWDRGYNEQFF.

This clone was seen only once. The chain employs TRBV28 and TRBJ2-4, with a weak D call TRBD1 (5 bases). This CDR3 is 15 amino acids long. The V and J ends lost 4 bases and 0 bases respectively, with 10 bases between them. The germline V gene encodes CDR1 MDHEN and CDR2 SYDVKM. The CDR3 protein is CASSSTTGAKNIQYF. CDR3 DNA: TGTGCCAGCAGTTCAACCACAGGAGCCAAAAACATTCAGTACTTC.

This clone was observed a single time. The CDR3 nucleotides are TGTGCCAGCATCGGGACCGGGACAGTGAACACCGGGGAGCTGTTTTTT. Translation gives CASIGTGTVNTGELFF. V gene TRBV2 combines with J gene TRBJ2-2, with 7 bases that match TRBD1. Germline V lookup: CDR1 SNHLY, CDR2 FYNNEI. This CDR3 has 16 residues. V lost 7 bases and J lost 1; bases outside the gene matches: 9.

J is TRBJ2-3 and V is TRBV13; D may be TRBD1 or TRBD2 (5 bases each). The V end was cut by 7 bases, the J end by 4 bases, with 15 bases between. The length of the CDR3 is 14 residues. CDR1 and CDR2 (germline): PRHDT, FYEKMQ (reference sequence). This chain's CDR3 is CASKQEARADTQYF. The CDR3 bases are TGTGCCAGCAAACAGGAGGCCCGTGCAGATACGCAGTATTTT.

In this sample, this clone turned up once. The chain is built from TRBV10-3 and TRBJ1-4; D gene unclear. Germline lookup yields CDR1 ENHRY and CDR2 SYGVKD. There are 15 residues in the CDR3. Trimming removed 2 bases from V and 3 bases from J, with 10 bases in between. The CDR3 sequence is CAISEGGRANEKLFF. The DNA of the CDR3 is TGTGCCATCAGTGAGGGTGGCAGAGCTAATGAAAAACTGTTTTTT.

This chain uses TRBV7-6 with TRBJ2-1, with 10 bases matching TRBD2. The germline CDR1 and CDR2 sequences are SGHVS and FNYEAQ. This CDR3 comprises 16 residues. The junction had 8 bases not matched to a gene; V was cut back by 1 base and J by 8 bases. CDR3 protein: CASSLVRSSGGYEQFF. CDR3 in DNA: TGTGCCAGCAGCTTAGTTCGGTCTAGCGGGGGCTATGAGCAGTTCTTC.